This T cell receptor beta chain was captured by sequencing in a study of T cell responses to AZD1222 COVID-19 vaccine. Study in general: Second doses were pooled across both intervals (about 4 or about 12 weeks). Study conclusions and caveats: Possibly, clonal diversity was underestimated; donors were largely white British and included more females. Mapped onto spike, vaccine-associated CD4 TCRs spanned it and were dominant at 160-218 and 743-854.

Turning to this clone: Its antigen is undetermined.

Germline values: CDR1 SGDLS, CDR2 YYNGEE. V shed 2 bases and J shed 0 bases, with 6 bases lying between them. The CDR3 runs to 13 residues. TCRdb's copy holds only in-frame clones and misses some; the assay was immunoSEQ multiplex PCR. The sample has fewer than 100,000 clones; nearly 90% are singletons. Sequencing was performed on peripheral blood, taken on day 0 of AZD1222 vaccination. The rearrangement joins TRBV9 to TRBJ2-7; D gene ambiguous. The origin of this receptor is an adult in good health. CDR3 sequence reads: CASSVTSSYEQYF. As DNA, the CDR3 is TGTGCCAGCAGCGTTACAAGCTCCTACGAGCAGTACTTC. The whole variable domain, remainder taken from reference TRBV9 and TRBJ2-7, is DSGVTQTPKHLITATGQRVTLRCSPRSGDLSVYWYQQSLDQGLQFLIQYYNGEERAKGNILERFSAQQFPDLHSELNLSSLELGDSALYFCASSVTSSYEQYFGPGTRLTVT.